Below, 3 T cell receptor beta chains from the same sample are listed, as sequenced in a study of beta chain features in type 1 diabetes. Study outcomes and limitations: Moderately but significantly shorter TCRB CDR3s were found in Type 1 diabetes patients in all four CD4+ subsets.

The whole isolated RNA underwent reverse transcription, so sequencing captured expressed TCRB transcripts. Clones were sequenced by immunoSEQ multiplex PCR, and TCRdb holds only the in-frame ones, with some missing. The table includes hundreds of thousands of clones, about an eighth detected once. These receptors have no identified antigens. The material sequenced was naive CD4+ T cells from blood. These receptors originate from a man younger than 30 with type 1 diabetes.

This clone has just a few counts. The chain is built from TRBV2 and TRBJ2-4, with D tentatively TRBD1 (5 bases). Trimming took off 9 bases at V and 0 bases at J, with 15 bases between the two ends. In germline, CDR1 is SNHLY, CDR2 FYNNEI. The CDR3 spans 15 residues. The DNA for the CDR3 is TGTGCCAGTTGGACAATGCGTCTAGCCAAAAACATTCAGTACTTC. It yields the protein CASWTMRLAKNIQYF.

The V and J genes are TRBV27 and TRBJ2-5, with D unresolved. The germline gives CDR1 MNHEY, CDR2 SMNVEV (reference sequence). The CDR3 is 13 residues long. V lost 2 bases, J lost 5 bases, and 9 bases lay in between. CDR3 nucleotide sequence: TGTGCCAGCAGTTTAGGAGTTTCTGAGACCCAGTACTTC. As protein: CASSLGVSETQYF.

The chain joins TRBV5-1 to TRBJ2-2; TRBD1 aligns across 7 bases. The germline V gene encodes CDR1 SGHRS and CDR2 YFSETQ. V dropped 4 bases and J dropped 8; count of bases not matched to a gene: 5. The CDR3 covers 13 residues. The chain's CDR3 is CASSPTGMGELFF. CDR3 DNA sequence: TGCGCCAGCAGCCCGACAGGGATGGGGGAGCTGTTTTTT.